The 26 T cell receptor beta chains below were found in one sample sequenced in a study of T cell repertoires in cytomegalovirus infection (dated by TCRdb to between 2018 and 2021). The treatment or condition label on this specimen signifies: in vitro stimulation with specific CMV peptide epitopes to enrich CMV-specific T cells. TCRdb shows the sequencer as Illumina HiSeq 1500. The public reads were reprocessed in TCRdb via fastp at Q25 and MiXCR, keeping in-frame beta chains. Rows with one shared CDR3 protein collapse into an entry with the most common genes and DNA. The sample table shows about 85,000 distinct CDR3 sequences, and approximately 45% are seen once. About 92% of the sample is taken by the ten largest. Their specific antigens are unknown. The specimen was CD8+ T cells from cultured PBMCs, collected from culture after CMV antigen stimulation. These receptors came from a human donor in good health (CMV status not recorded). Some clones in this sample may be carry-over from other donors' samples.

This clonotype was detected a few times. The CDR3 DNA reads TGTGCCAGCAGACAGACTAGCGGGGCAGATACGCAGTATTTT. Its protein is CASRQTSGADTQYF. The chain uses TRBV7-2 and TRBJ2-3; 11 positions agree with TRBD2. Germline-derived CDR1 and CDR2 are SGHTA and FQGNSA. The V gene end was trimmed by 6 bases and the J gene end by 4 bases; junction bases not matched to a gene: 3. This CDR3 is 14 amino acids long.

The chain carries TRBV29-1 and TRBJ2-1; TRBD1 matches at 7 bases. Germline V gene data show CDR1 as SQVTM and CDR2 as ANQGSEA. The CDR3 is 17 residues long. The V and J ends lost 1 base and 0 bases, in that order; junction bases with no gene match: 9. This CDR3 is CSVEVGDSYPSYNEQFF. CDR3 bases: TGCAGCGTTGAAGTAGGGGACAGTTATCCCTCCTACAATGAGCAGTTCTTC.

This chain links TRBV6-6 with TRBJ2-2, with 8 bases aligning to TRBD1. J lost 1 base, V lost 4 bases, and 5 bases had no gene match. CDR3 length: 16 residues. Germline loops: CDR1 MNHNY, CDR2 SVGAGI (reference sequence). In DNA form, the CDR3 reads TGTGCCAGCAGTTTAAACAGGGGGTGGAACACCGGGGAGCTGTTTTTT. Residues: CASSLNRGWNTGELFF.

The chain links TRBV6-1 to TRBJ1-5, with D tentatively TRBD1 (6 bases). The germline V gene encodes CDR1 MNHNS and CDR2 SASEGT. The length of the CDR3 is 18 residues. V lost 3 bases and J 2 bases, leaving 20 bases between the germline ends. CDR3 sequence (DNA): TGTGCCAGCAGTGAGCAGGGGAAGGGAGTTAAGGGCAATCAGCCCCAGCATTTT. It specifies CASSEQGKGVKGNQPQHF.

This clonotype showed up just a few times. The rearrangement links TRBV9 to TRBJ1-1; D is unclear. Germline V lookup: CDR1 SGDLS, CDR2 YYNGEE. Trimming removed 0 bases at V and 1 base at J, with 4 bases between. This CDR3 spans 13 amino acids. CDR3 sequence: CASSVGKNTEAFF. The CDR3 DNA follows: TGTGCCAGCAGCGTAGGGAAGAACACTGAAGCTTTCTTT.

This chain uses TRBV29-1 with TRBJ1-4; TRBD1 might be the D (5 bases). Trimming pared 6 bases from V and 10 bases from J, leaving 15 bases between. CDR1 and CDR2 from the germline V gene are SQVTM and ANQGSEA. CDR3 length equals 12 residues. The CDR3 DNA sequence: TGCAGCGTCCTGGGGGAGTACCGAAAACTGTTTTTT. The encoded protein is CSVLGEYRKLFF.

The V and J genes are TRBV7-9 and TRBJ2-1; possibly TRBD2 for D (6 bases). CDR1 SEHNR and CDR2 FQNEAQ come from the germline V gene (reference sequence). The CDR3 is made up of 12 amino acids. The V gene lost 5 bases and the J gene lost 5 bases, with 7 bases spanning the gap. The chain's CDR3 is CASSGGNNEQFF. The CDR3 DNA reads TGTGCCAGCAGCGGGGGGAACAATGAGCAGTTCTTC.

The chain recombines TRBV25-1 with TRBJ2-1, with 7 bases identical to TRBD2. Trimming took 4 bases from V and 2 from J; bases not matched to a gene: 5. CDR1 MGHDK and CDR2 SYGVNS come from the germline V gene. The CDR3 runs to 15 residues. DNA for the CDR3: TGTGCCAGCAGTGGGGGGGGAGGAGCCTACAATGAGCAGTTCTTC. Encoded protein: CASSGGGGAYNEQFF. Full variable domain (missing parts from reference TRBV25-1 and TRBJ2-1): EADIYQTPRYLVIGTGKKITLECSQTMGHDKMYWYQQDPGMELHLIHYSYGVNSTEKGDLSSESTVSRIRTEHFPLTLESARPSHTSQYLCASSGGGGAYNEQFFGPGTRLTVL.

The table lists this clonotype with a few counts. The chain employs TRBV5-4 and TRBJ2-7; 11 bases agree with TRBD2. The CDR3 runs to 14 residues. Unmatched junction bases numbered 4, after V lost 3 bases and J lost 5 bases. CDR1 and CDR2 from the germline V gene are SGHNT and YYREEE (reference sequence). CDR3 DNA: TGTGCCAGCAGCTCCGTAGCGGGAGGGAACGAGCAGTACTTC. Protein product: CASSSVAGGNEQYF.

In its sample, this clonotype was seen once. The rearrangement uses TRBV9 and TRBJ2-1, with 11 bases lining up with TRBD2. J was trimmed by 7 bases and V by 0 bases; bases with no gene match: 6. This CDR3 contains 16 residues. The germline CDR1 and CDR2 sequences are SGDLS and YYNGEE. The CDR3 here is CASSVARASGGNEQFF. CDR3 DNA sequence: TGTGCCAGCAGCGTAGCTAGGGCTAGCGGGGGGAATGAGCAGTTCTTC.

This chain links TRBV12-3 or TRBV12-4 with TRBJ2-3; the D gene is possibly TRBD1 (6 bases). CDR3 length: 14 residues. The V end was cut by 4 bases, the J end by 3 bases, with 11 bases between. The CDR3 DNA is TGTGCCAGCAGTTCCGGACAGCTTACAGATACGCAGTATTTT. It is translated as CASSSGQLTDTQYF.

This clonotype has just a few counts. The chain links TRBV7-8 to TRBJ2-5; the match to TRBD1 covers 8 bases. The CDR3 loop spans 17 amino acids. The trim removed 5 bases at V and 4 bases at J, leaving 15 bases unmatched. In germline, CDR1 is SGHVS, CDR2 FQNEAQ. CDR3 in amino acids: CASSLIGTGPLGETQYF. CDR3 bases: TGTGCCAGCAGCCTCATCGGGACAGGACCCCTTGGAGAGACCCAGTACTTC.

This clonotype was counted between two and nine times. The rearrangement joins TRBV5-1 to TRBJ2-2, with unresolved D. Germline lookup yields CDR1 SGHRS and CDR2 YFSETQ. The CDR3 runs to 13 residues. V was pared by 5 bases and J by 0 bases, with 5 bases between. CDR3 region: CASRTPNTGELFF. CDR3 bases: TGCGCCAGCAGAACCCCGAACACCGGGGAGCTGTTTTTT.

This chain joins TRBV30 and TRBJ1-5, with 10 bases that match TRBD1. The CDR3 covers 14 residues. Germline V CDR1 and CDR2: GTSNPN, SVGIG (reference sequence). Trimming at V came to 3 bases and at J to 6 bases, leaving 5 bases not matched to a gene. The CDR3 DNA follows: TGTGCCTGGAGCAAGGGACAGGGGAGTCAGCCCCAGCATTTT. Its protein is CAWSKGQGSQPQHF. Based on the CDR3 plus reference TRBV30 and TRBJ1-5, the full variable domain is SQTIHQWPATLVQPVGSPLSLECTVEGTSNPNLYWYRQAAGRGLQLLFYSVGIGQISSEVPQNLSASRPQDRQFILSSKKLLLSDSGFYLCAWSKGQGSQPQHFGDGTRLSIL.

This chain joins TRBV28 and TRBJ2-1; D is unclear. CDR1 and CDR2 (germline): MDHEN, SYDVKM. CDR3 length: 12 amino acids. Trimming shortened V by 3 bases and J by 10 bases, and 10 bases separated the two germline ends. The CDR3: CASSFDLGEQFF. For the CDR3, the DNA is TGTGCCAGCAGTTTTGACCTCGGGGAGCAGTTCTTC. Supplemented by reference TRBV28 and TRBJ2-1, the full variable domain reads DVKVTQSSRYLVKRTGEKVFLECVQDMDHENMFWYRQDPGLGLRLIYFSYDVKMKEKGDIPEGYSVSREKKERFSLILESASTNQTSMYLCASSFDLGEQFFGPGTRLTVL.

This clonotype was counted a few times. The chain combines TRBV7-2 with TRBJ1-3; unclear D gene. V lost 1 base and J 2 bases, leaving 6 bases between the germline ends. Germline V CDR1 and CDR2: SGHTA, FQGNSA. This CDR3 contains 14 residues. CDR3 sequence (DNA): TGTGCCAGCAGCTTAGGATTAACTGGAAACACCATATATTTT. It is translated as CASSLGLTGNTIYF.

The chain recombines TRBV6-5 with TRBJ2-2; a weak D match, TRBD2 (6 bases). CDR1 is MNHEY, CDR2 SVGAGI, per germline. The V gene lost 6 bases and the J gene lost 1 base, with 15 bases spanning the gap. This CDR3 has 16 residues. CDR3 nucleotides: TGTGCCAGCAGGGGGCTCCTGGGACTGAACACCGGGGAGCTGTTTTTT. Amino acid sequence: CASRGLLGLNTGELFF.

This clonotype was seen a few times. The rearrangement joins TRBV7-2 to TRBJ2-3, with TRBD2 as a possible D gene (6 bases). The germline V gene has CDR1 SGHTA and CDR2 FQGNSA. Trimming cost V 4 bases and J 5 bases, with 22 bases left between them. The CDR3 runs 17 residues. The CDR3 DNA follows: TGTGCCAGCAGCTCGCTCCGGGGGTCCCTAATCAAAGATACGCAGTATTTT. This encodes CASSSLRGSLIKDTQYF. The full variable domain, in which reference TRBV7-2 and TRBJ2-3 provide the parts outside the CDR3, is GAGVSQSPSNKVTEKGKDVELRCDPISGHTALYWYRQSLGQGLEFLIYFQGNSAPDKSGLPSDRFSAERTGGSVSTLTIQRTQQEDSAVYLCASSSLRGSLIKDTQYFGPGTRLTVL.

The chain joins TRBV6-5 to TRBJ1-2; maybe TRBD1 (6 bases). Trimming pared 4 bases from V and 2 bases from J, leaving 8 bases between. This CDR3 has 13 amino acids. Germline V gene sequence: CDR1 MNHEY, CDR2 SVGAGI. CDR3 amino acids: CASSSTGNYGYTF. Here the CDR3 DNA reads TGTGCCAGCAGTTCTACAGGGAACTATGGCTACACCTTC.

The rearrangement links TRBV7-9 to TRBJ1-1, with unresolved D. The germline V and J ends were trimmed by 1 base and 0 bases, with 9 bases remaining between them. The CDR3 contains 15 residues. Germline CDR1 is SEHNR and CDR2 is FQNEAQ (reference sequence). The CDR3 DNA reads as TGTGCCAGCAGCTTAGAAACAGACTTGAACACTGAAGCTTTCTTT. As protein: CASSLETDLNTEAFF.

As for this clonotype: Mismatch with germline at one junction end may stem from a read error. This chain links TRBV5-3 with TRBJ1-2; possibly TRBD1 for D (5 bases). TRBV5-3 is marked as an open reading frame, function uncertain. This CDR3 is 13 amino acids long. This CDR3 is CASSFPGRDGYTF. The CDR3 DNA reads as TGTGCCAGCAGCTTCCCAGGGCGTGATGGCTACACCTTC.

The CDR3 DNA reads TGTGCCATCAGCGGGGACAACTACGAGCAGTACTTC. Translating gives CAISGDNYEQYF. This chain links TRBV10-3 with TRBJ2-7; tentatively, D is TRBD1 (6 bases). V was pared by 6 bases and J by 3 bases, with 9 bases between. The CDR3 has 12 amino acids. Germline assignment: CDR1 ENHRY and CDR2 SYGVKD.

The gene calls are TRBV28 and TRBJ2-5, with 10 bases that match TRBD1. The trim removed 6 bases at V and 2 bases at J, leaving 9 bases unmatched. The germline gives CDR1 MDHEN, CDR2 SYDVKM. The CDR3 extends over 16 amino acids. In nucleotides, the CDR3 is TGTGCCAGCAGAGCTTACGGACAGGGGGGTCAAGAGACCCAGTACTTC. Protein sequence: CASRAYGQGGQETQYF. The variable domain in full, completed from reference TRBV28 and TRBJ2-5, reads DVKVTQSSRYLVKRTGEKVFLECVQDMDHENMFWYRQDPGLGLRLIYFSYDVKMKEKGDIPEGYSVSREKKERFSLILESASTNQTSMYLCASRAYGQGGQETQYFGPGTRLLVL.

The CDR3 protein is CASSLRDREKLFF. CDR3 in DNA: TGTGCCAGCAGCCTCAGGGATCGGGAAAAACTGTTTTTT. The rearrangement links TRBV12-3 or TRBV12-4 to TRBJ1-4; D is possibly TRBD1 (5 bases). The CDR3 sequence is 13 residues long. V lost 6 bases and J lost 8, with 13 bases in between.

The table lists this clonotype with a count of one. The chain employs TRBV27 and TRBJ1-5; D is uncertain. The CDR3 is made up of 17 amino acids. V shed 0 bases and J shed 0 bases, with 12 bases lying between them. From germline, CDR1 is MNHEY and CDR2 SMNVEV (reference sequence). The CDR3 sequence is CASSLSGGRDSNQPQHF. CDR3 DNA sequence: TGTGCCAGCAGTTTATCTGGCGGACGGGATAGCAATCAGCCCCAGCATTTT.

The chain's CDR3 is CASLLAESYNEQFF. The CDR3 DNA sequence: TGTGCCAGCTTACTAGCGGAATCCTACAATGAGCAGTTCTTC. The V and J genes are TRBV6-1 and TRBJ2-1; TRBD2 agrees at 8 bases. This CDR3 is built from 14 residues. Germline-derived CDR1 and CDR2 are MNHNS and SASEGT. V lost 8 bases to trimming and J lost 1 base; unmatched junction nucleotides: 4.